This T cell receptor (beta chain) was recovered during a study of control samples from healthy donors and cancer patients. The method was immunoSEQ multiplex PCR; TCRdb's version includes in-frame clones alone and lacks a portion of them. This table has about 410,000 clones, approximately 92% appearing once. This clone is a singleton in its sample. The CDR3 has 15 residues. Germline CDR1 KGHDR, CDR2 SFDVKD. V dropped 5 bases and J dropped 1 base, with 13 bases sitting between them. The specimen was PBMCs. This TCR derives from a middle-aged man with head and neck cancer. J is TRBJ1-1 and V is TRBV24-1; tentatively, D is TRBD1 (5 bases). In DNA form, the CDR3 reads TGTGCCACCAGTGCCGTGGGACCGTGGAACACTGAAGCTTTCTTT. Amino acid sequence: CATSAVGPWNTEAFF.